Listed here are 11 T cell receptor beta chains from one sample, sequenced in a study of shared clonotypes between healthy human individuals. Using immunoSEQ multiplex PCR, the repertoire was profiled, and TCRdb retains in-frame clones only, with some absent. The sample carries millions of clones, 90% to 95% recorded once. The sequenced sample consisted of naive CD4+ T cells sorted from blood. This sample's subset: CD45RA+ positively selected. The source is a man younger than 35 in good health.

This sequence joins TRBV6-1 and TRBJ2-1, with 8 bases aligning to TRBD2. Germline CDR1 is MNHNS and CDR2 is SASEGT. The CDR3 loop spans 15 amino acids. With V trimmed by 8 bases and J by 5 bases, 11 bases remained unmatched. The CDR3 spells CASGTRGIRDNEQFF. In nucleotides, the CDR3 is TGTGCCAGCGGGACTAGGGGAATTAGGGACAATGAGCAGTTCTTC.

This clone was observed a single time. Other DNA sequences within the sample encode an identical CDR3. The chain joins TRBV29-1 to TRBJ2-5; D is unresolved. Per the germline V gene, CDR1 is SQVTM and CDR2 is ANQGSEA. The CDR3 covers 11 residues. The V gene lost 4 bases and the J gene lost 5 bases, with 8 bases spanning the gap. Written as DNA, the CDR3 is TGCAGCGTTGGGGGATCGGAGACCCAGTACTTC. As protein: CSVGGSETQYF.

The V gene is TRBV5-1, the J gene TRBJ2-2; D is ambiguous. The CDR3 is 13 amino acids. The V and J ends lost 1 base and 6 bases respectively, with 7 bases between them. Germline V gene data show CDR1 as SGHRS and CDR2 as YFSETQ. The CDR3 coding sequence is TGCGCCAGCAGCTTGATAGGGCCCGGGGAGCTGTTTTTT. This gives the protein CASSLIGPGELFF.

The DNA for the CDR3 is TGTGCCATCAGTGAAAGGCCGGAGTATGGCTACACCTTC. This encodes CAISERPEYGYTF. The chain recombines TRBV10-3 with TRBJ1-2; D is unclear. The germline CDR1 and CDR2 sequences are ENHRY and SYGVKD. With 3 bases removed from V and 5 bases from J, the gap between germline ends came to 10 bases. CDR3 length: 13 residues.

This chain's CDR3 is CATSTRGPGTEAFF. The CDR3 nucleotides are TGTGCCACCAGCACCAGGGGGCCCGGCACTGAAGCTTTCTTT. The chain uses TRBV15 and TRBJ1-1, with TRBD1 identical over 8 bases. This CDR3 contains 14 residues. CDR1 is LNHNV and CDR2 is YYDKDF in the germline V gene (reference sequence). The junction had 5 bases not matched to a gene; V was cut back by 4 bases and J by 4 bases.

Concerning this clone: Other DNA sequences in this specimen translate into the identical CDR3. This chain uses TRBV5-4 with TRBJ2-3; D is possibly TRBD1 (6 bases). This CDR3 has 15 amino acids. The germline gives CDR1 SGHNT, CDR2 YYREEE (reference sequence). Trimming shortened V by 1 base and J by 2 bases, and 11 bases separated the two germline ends. The CDR3: CASSLRQGITDTQYF. CDR3 coding DNA: TGTGCCAGCAGCTTGCGGCAGGGGATCACAGATACGCAGTATTTT.

Note on this clone: Distinct nucleotide sequences in the sample also encode this CDR3. The V call is TRBV6-5, the J call TRBJ2-7, with 8 bases that match TRBD1. The CDR3 has 14 amino acids. CDR1 MNHEY and CDR2 SVGAGI come from the germline V gene. With 2 bases clipped from V and 4 bases from J, the junction kept 4 bases outside the gene matches. CDR3 loop: CASSYGRGPYEQYF. The CDR3 nucleotides are TGTGCCAGCAGTTACGGCAGGGGGCCTTACGAGCAGTACTTC.

The rearrangement uses TRBV15 and TRBJ1-5; 8 nucleotides agree with TRBD1. Germline V CDR1 and CDR2: LNHNV, YYDKDF (reference sequence). The CDR3 runs to 16 residues. Losses at the gene ends were 4 bases for V and 0 bases for J; bases not matched to a gene: 5. CDR3 DNA sequence: TGTGCCACCAGCAAGGGGACAGGAATTAGCAATCAGCCCCAGCATTTT. It translates to CATSKGTGISNQPQHF.

V and J are TRBV7-2 and TRBJ1-6; 7 bases agree with TRBD1. Germline V CDR1 and CDR2: SGHTA, FQGNSA. The CDR3 consists of 15 residues. With 5 bases clipped from V and 6 bases from J, the junction kept 7 bases outside the gene matches. The DNA for the CDR3 is TGTGCCAGCAGCCCGGACAGGCTGGCTAATTCACCCCTCCACTTT. As protein: CASSPDRLANSPLHF.

CDR3 sequence (DNA): TGTGCCAGCAGTGAGGGGAATCCTAGGGAGACCCAGTACTTC. It codes for CASSEGNPRETQYF. The chain uses TRBV27 and TRBJ2-5, with D perhaps assigned TRBD1 or TRBD2 (5 bases each). V dropped 5 bases and J dropped 5 bases, with 15 bases sitting between them. The germline gives CDR1 MNHEY, CDR2 SMNVEV (reference sequence). The CDR3 is made up of 14 amino acids.

The rearrangement joins TRBV28 to TRBJ1-2; TRBD1 might be the D (5 bases). The V and J ends lost 6 bases and 8 bases respectively, with 13 bases between them. Germline V gene data show CDR1 as MDHEN and CDR2 as SYDVKM. CDR3 length: 12 residues. CDR3 sequence reads: CASSRGGVGYTF. The CDR3 nucleotides read TGTGCCAGCAGCCGAGGAGGGGTCGGCTACACCTTC.